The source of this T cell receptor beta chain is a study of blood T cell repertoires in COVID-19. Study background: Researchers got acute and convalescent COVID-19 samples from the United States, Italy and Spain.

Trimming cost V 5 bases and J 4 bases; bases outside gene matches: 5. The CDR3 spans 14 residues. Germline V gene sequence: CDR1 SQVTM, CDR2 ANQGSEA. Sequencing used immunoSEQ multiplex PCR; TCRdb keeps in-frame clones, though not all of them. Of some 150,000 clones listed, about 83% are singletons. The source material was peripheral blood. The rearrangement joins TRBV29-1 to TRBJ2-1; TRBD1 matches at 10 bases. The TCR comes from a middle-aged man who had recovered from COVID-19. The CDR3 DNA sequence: TGCAGCGTTAAGGGACAGGGGAAGTACAATGAGCAGTTCTTC. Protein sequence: CSVKGQGKYNEQFF.